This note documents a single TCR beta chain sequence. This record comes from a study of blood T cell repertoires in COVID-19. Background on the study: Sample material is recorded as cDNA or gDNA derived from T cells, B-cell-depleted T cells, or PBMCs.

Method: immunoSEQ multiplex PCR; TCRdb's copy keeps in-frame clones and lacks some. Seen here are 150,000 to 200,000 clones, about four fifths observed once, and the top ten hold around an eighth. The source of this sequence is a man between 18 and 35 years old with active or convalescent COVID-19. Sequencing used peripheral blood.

CDR3 coding DNA: TGCGCCAGCAGCCTCAGCGGGACAGGGGGCTCTAGAGATGGCTACACCTTC. This encodes CASSLSGTGGSRDGYTF. The chain is built from TRBV5-1 and TRBJ1-2; 12 nucleotides align to TRBD1. Trimming took 4 bases from V and 6 from J; bases not matched to a gene: 13. The germline CDR1 and CDR2 sequences are SGHRS and YFSETQ. The CDR3 runs to 17 residues. Variable domain in full (rest from reference TRBV5-1 and TRBJ1-2): KAGVTQTPRYLIKTRGQQVTLSCSPISGHRSVSWYQQTPGQGLQFLFEYFSETQRNKGNFPGRFSGRQFSNSRSEMNVSTLELGDSALYLCASSLSGTGGSRDGYTFGSGTRLTVV.